The entry below gives a single TCR beta chain sequence along with its context. Its antigen is not known. The source of the sample is a study of cytomegalovirus exposure and HLA in healthy donors. Study-level findings and limits: An analysis was carried out at a later point. It showed that HLA-associated TCR beta chains were more clonally expanded than equally common non-associated chains. Cytomegalovirus association was listed for 164 TCR beta chains.

Germline CDR1 SGHTA, CDR2 FQGTGA. CDR3 length equals 13 residues. V shed 4 bases and J 2 bases; nucleotides not matched to a gene: 0. The primer mix had 60 Vbeta and 13 Jbeta primers. Measured with immunoSEQ multiplex PCR; TCRdb has only the in-frame clones, and not every one. The sample gives under 200,000 clones, 70% to 90% of which show up once; about 10% is in the top ten. Healthy bone marrow donors supplied every sample. Sequenced input: PBMCs. This TCR derives from a man between 18 and 35 years old in good health and CMV-seropositive. This chain links TRBV7-3 with TRBJ2-5; TRBD2 matches 8 bases. CDR3 loop: CASSSSGQETQYF. DNA of the CDR3: TGTGCCAGCAGCTCTAGCGGGCAAGAGACCCAGTACTTC.